Listed here are 29 T cell receptor beta chains from one sample, sequenced in a study of blood T cell repertoires in COVID-19 (dated by TCRdb to 2020 to 2021). Library method: the immunoSEQ multiplex PCR assay. TCRdb carries this immuneACCESS record with in-frame sequences only. Its versions omit some clonotypes, under half of them owing to an unresolved V gene in the studies checked, with the rest unexplained. Here the sample has about 310,000 clones; 90% occur a single time. The top ten clones comprise roughly 4.3% of the sample. The sample comprised PBMCs or T cells enriched from blood (not recorded which). These receptors were taken from a young woman with acute COVID-19.

This clone was picked up one time. The J gene is TRBJ2-7, the V gene TRBV19; 7 bases agree with TRBD2. The CDR3 spans 14 residues. Losses at the gene ends were 5 bases for V and 4 bases for J; bases not matched to a gene: 8. Germline V gene lookup returns CDR1 LNHDA and CDR2 SQIVND (reference sequence). CDR3 region: CASSSPGLLYEQYF. CDR3 sequence (DNA): TGTGCCAGTAGTTCCCCGGGACTACTATACGAGCAGTACTTC.

The chain employs TRBV28 and TRBJ1-2; TRBD1 might be the D (6 bases). The CDR3 is 12 amino acids. Germline-derived CDR1 and CDR2 are MDHEN and SYDVKM. The V and J ends lost 6 bases and 4 bases respectively, with 9 bases between them. The chain's CDR3 is CASSRTVYGYTF. The CDR3 DNA is TGTGCCAGCAGCAGGACAGTCTATGGCTACACCTTC.

The rearrangement uses TRBV12-3 or TRBV12-4 and TRBJ1-2; D is ambiguous. The CDR3 length is 12 residues. Trimming took 2 bases from V and 1 from J, leaving 2 bases between them. The CDR3 reads CASSLHNYGYTF. In nucleotides, the CDR3 is TGTGCCAGCAGTTTACATAACTATGGCTACACCTTC.

V is TRBV7-9 and J is TRBJ2-7; the D gene is possibly TRBD1 (6 bases). The CDR3 runs 14 residues. The germline V gene has CDR1 SEHNR and CDR2 FQNEAQ (reference sequence). The ends were cut back, 1 base at V and 6 bases at J, with 13 bases in the middle. DNA of the CDR3: TGTGCCAGCAGCTTAGGGCCCAGGGGCTCCGAGCAGTACTTC. It codes for CASSLGPRGSEQYF.

This chain joins TRBV19 and TRBJ2-7; D ambiguous. Germline-derived CDR1 and CDR2 are LNHDA and SQIVND (reference sequence). This CDR3 has 16 residues. Trimming shortened V by 1 base and J by 3 bases, and 16 bases separated the two germline ends. Here the CDR3 DNA reads TGTGCCAGTAGTATAGCTTCGGCAAGCGCCCTCTACGAGCAGTACTTC. It codes for CASSIASASALYEQYF.

The chain links TRBV6-5 to TRBJ2-7; D may be TRBD2 (6 bases). This CDR3 has 14 residues. Germline V CDR1 and CDR2: MNHEY, SVGAGI. V shed 6 bases and J shed 0 bases, with 12 bases lying between them. The CDR3: CASSAGLYSYEQYF. The CDR3 nucleotides read TGTGCCAGCAGCGCGGGACTGTACTCCTACGAGCAGTACTTC.

The rearrangement uses TRBV3-1 (or the pseudogene TRBV3-2) and TRBJ2-3, with a possible D match to TRBD2 (5 bases). The CDR3 sequence is 13 residues long. Looked up from germline, CDR1 is LGHDT and CDR2 is YNNKEL (reference sequence). Trimming stripped 4 bases from V and 6 bases from J, with 11 bases between. The DNA for the CDR3 is TGTGCCAGCAGCCGGACTCAGGCGGATACGCAGTATTTT. This sequence encodes CASSRTQADTQYF.

The CDR3 loop reads CSATVLERLFF. CDR3 coding DNA: TGCAGTGCTACTGTGCTGGAGAGGCTGTTTTTT. This rearrangement joins TRBV20-1 to TRBJ1-4, with D hard to call. V lost 4 bases to trimming and J lost 14 bases, with 14 bases between them. The CDR3 is 11 residues long. CDR1 DFQATT and CDR2 SNEGSKA come from the germline V gene (reference sequence).

V gene TRBV28 combines with J gene TRBJ2-3; no reliable D call. The CDR3 runs to 11 residues. Germline lookup yields CDR1 MDHEN and CDR2 SYDVKM. Trimming removed 7 bases from V and 8 bases from J, with 10 bases in between. CDR3 sequence reads: CASKYRGTQYF. In nucleotides, the CDR3 is TGTGCCAGCAAGTATCGAGGTACGCAGTATTTT.

The chain combines TRBV24-1 with TRBJ1-2; perhaps TRBD1 as D (6 bases). The CDR3 extends over 14 amino acids. In germline, CDR1 is KGHDR, CDR2 SFDVKD. The V gene lost 3 bases and the J gene lost 6 bases, with 13 bases spanning the gap. CDR3 amino acids: CATSDTGYLDGYTF. In nucleotides, the CDR3 is TGTGCCACCAGTGATACAGGGTATCTGGATGGCTACACCTTC.

The chain carries TRBV4-1 and TRBJ2-1; D not certain. Trimming removed 3 bases from V and 6 bases from J, with 18 bases in between. Germline CDR1 and CDR2: MGHRA and YSYEKL. The CDR3 extends over 16 amino acids. CDR3 bases: TGCGCCAGCAGCCAGATAGGTGGCCAGGAACTCAATGAGCAGTTCTTC. Translation: CASSQIGGQELNEQFF.

V and J are TRBV18 and TRBJ1-1; 7 bases match TRBD1. Per the germline V gene, CDR1 is KGHSH and CDR2 is LQKENI. V shed 5 bases, J shed 1 base, and the junction held 10 bases outside the gene matches. The CDR3 runs 16 residues. The CDR3 region has the DNA TGTGCCAGCTCAAAGATCACAGGGGTCCGGAACACTGAAGCTTTCTTT. Translating it yields CASSKITGVRNTEAFF.

V usage is TRBV19 and J usage is TRBJ2-7, with TRBD1 matching over 11 bases. Germline values: CDR1 LNHDA, CDR2 SQIVND (reference sequence). The CDR3 covers 15 residues. Trimming removed 4 bases from V and 4 bases from J; junction bases left unmatched: 6. CDR3 sequence (DNA): TGTGCCAGTAGTACCGGGACAGGGGGACGGTACGAGCAGTACTTC. This translates into CASSTGTGGRYEQYF.

The genes are TRBV27 and TRBJ2-1; no clear D gene. V was clipped by 8 bases and J by 0 bases, with 14 bases between them. The germline V gene has CDR1 MNHEY and CDR2 SMNVEV (reference sequence). The length of the CDR3 is 15 residues. CDR3 nucleotide sequence: TGTGCCAGCTGCTTTGGCGGTAGCTCCTACAATGAGCAGTTCTTC. This gives the protein CASCFGGSSYNEQFF.

This clone came up many times. The chain joins TRBV19 to TRBJ2-2, with 9 bases that match TRBD1. There are 15 residues in the CDR3. Germline CDR1 and CDR2: LNHDA and SQIVND (reference sequence). The ends lost 6 bases at V and 5 bases at J; junction bases unmatched: 7. The CDR3 sequence is CASRTRTGATGELFF. The CDR3 DNA is TGTGCCAGTAGGACTCGGACAGGGGCGACCGGGGAGCTGTTTTTT.

The chain employs TRBV15 and TRBJ2-7, with 8 bases that match TRBD1. This CDR3 is 14 amino acids long. CDR1 is LNHNV, CDR2 YYDKDF, per germline (reference sequence). The J segment lost 5 bases and the V segment lost 2 bases, leaving 5 bases of the junction unmatched. CDR3 in amino acids: CATSRPSTGDEQYF. The DNA of the CDR3 is TGTGCCACCAGCAGACCTTCGACAGGGGACGAGCAGTACTTC. The entire variable domain, with the rest obtained from reference TRBV15 and TRBJ2-7, is as follows: DAMVIQNPRYQVTQFGKPVTLSCSQTLNHNVMYWYQQKSSQAPKLLFHYYDKDFNNEADTPDNFQSRRPNTSFCFLDIRSPGLGDTAMYLCATSRPSTGDEQYFGPGTRLTVT.

This clone came up once. The chain combines TRBV10-3 with TRBJ2-7; 7 positions match TRBD1. V lost 7 bases and J lost 5; bases outside the gene matches: 8. This CDR3 is 13 amino acids long. Germline values: CDR1 ENHRY, CDR2 SYGVKD. CDR3 loop: CAITGQEENEQYF. CDR3 nucleotide sequence: TGTGCCATCACCGGACAGGAAGAAAACGAGCAGTACTTC.

This clone was found a few times. This chain joins TRBV7-9 and TRBJ2-1; the match to TRBD2 covers 10 bases. From germline, CDR1 is SEHNR and CDR2 FQNEAQ (reference sequence). The CDR3 spans 13 residues. The J segment lost 8 bases and the V segment lost 2 bases, leaving 0 bases of the junction unmatched. The CDR3 spells CASSLSGGDEQFF. The DNA of the CDR3 is TGTGCCAGCAGCTTAAGCGGGGGGGATGAGCAGTTCTTC.

The chain is built from TRBV24-1 and TRBJ2-5; the match to TRBD1 covers 7 bases. The germline V gene has CDR1 KGHDR and CDR2 SFDVKD. The J segment lost 4 bases and the V segment lost 2 bases, leaving 6 bases of the junction unmatched. The CDR3 covers 15 residues. The CDR3 DNA reads as TGTGCCACCAGTGATTCAAAGGGGGCGGGAGAGACCCAGTACTTC. Its protein product is CATSDSKGAGETQYF.

The V gene is TRBV15, the J gene TRBJ1-5; D possibly corresponds to TRBD1 (5 bases). The V end lost 5 bases, the J end lost 0 bases, and 11 bases lay between the germline ends. The CDR3 extends over 15 amino acids. The V gene's germline CDR1 is LNHNV and CDR2 YYDKDF (reference sequence). CDR3: CATSLGTDSNQPQHF. The CDR3, as DNA: TGTGCCACCAGCCTAGGGACTGATAGCAATCAGCCCCAGCATTTT.

V and J are TRBV11-2 and TRBJ2-1, with 14 nucleotides matching TRBD2. The V gene end was trimmed by 7 bases and the J gene end by 2 bases; junction bases not matched to a gene: 10. Germline CDR1 SGHAT, CDR2 FQNNGV. This CDR3 has 18 amino acids. The CDR3 loop is CASNPGLAGEVAYNEQFF. The CDR3, as DNA: TGTGCCAGCAACCCGGGACTAGCGGGAGAAGTTGCCTACAATGAGCAGTTCTTC.

J is TRBJ1-1 and V is TRBV5-1; D not certain. This CDR3 comprises 14 residues. Germline CDR1 SGHRS, CDR2 YFSETQ. The V and J ends lost 0 bases and 4 bases respectively, with 10 bases between them. In DNA form, the CDR3 reads TGCGCCAGCAGCTTGGCCGCAGCGGGCACTGAAGCTTTCTTT. It codes for CASSLAAAGTEAFF.

V usage is TRBV18 and J usage is TRBJ2-1; possible D gene TRBD2, 6 bases. The germline V gene encodes CDR1 KGHSH and CDR2 LQKENI. CDR3 length: 15 residues. V was cut by 2 bases and J by 6 bases, with 14 bases left in between. CDR3 sequence (DNA): TGTGCCAGCTCACCAAGACGGGAGCAGCGCAATGAGCAGTTCTTC. It encodes CASSPRREQRNEQFF.

This rearrangement joins TRBV15 to TRBJ2-6, with no clear D. Trimming removed 0 bases at V and 0 bases at J, with 3 bases between. The germline V gene encodes CDR1 LNHNV and CDR2 YYDKDF (reference sequence). The CDR3 sequence is 15 residues long. CDR3 sequence (DNA): TGTGCCACCAGCAGAGAGGCCTCTGGGGCCAACGTCCTGACTTTC. This encodes CATSREASGANVLTF.

CDR3 protein: CASRIRLAGVVNEQFF. The CDR3 DNA follows: TGCGCCAGCCGAATTCGACTAGCGGGAGTGGTCAATGAGCAGTTCTTC. The chain uses TRBV5-1 and TRBJ2-1; TRBD2 matches at 12 bases. The germline V gene has CDR1 SGHRS and CDR2 YFSETQ. This CDR3 spans 16 amino acids. V lost 7 bases, J lost 6 bases, and 11 bases stayed unmatched.

This sequence joins TRBV6-1 and TRBJ2-7; possible D gene TRBD2, 6 bases. The CDR3 runs 13 residues. Trimming pared 3 bases from V and 6 bases from J, leaving 12 bases between. CDR1 MNHNS and CDR2 SASEGT come from the germline V gene. CDR3 residues: CASSDRLVAEQYF. For the CDR3, the DNA is TGTGCCAGCAGTGATAGACTAGTTGCCGAGCAGTACTTC.

The chain has TRBV7-8 and TRBJ2-3; 12 bases line up with TRBD2. V was pared by 5 bases and J by 2 bases, with 8 bases of the junction left unmatched. The V gene's germline CDR1 is SGHVS and CDR2 FQNEAQ. The CDR3 spans 17 residues. DNA for the CDR3: TGTGCCAGCAGCCGCCCGGGACTAGCGGGCCTCACAGATACGCAGTATTTT. Translated, it gives CASSRPGLAGLTDTQYF.

The V call is TRBV28, the J call TRBJ1-2, with 11 bases fitting TRBD1. The ends lost 11 bases at V and 8 bases at J; junction bases unmatched: 7. Germline V gives CDR1 MDHEN, CDR2 SYDVKM. There are 12 residues in the CDR3. Here the CDR3 reads CAVGQGAKGYTF. The CDR3 DNA sequence: TGTGCCGTAGGACAGGGGGCGAAAGGCTACACCTTC.

The chain uses TRBV15 and TRBJ1-1, with TRBD1 matching over 7 bases. The CDR3 is 14 residues long. The trim removed 8 bases at V and 1 base at J, leaving 7 bases unmatched. The germline V gene encodes CDR1 LNHNV and CDR2 YYDKDF (reference sequence). CDR3 amino acids: CATATGYQNTEAFF. The CDR3 bases are TGTGCCACCGCGACAGGGTATCAGAACACTGAAGCTTTCTTT.